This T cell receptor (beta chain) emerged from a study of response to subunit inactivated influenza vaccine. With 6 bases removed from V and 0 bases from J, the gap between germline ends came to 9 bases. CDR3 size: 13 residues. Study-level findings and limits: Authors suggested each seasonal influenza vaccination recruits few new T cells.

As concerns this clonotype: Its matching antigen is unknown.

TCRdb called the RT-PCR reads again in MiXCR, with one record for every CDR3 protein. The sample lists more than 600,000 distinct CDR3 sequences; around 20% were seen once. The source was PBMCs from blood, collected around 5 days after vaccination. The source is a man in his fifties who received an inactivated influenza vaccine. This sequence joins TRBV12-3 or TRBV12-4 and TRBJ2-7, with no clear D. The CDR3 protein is CASSPKISYEQYF. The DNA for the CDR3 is TGTGCCAGCAGCCCGAAAATCTCCTACGAGCAGTACTTC.